The 2 T cell receptor beta chains below were found in one sample sequenced in a study of tumor and adjacent non-tumor tissue in lung cancer. The library came from three nested PCR rounds adapted from ARM-PCR protocols. From the multiplex PCR reads, TCRdb called clonotypes with MiXCR, one entry per CDR3 protein. The data show 90,000 to 110,000 distinct CDR3 sequences, roughly 75% seen once. This sample's RNA came from whole unsorted tissue. The material sequenced was lung tumor tissue. Source of these receptors: a woman aged 55-69 years with non-small cell lung cancer.

Comments on this clonotype: A much larger clone sits a single nucleotide away, making a read error possible. This chain joins TRBV6-2 or TRBV6-3 and TRBJ1-2; no clear D. This CDR3 has 14 amino acids. The germline V gene encodes CDR1 MNHEY and CDR2 SVGEGT. The V and J ends lost 6 bases and 7 bases respectively, with 18 bases between them. The CDR3 reads CASSPSSSVPGYTF. CDR3 nucleotides: TGTGCCAGCAGCCCCTCCTCGTCGGTTCCTGGCTACACCTTC.

This clonotype was observed a few times. This may be a read error: a much more frequent sequence differs by one nucleotide. This rearrangement joins TRBV5-6 to TRBJ1-2; 8 nucleotides align to TRBD1. The CDR3 runs 14 residues. CDR1 is SGHDT and CDR2 is YYEEEE in the germline V gene. CDR3 residues: CAISQDRERRGYTF. The CDR3 DNA follows: TGTGCCATCAGCCAGGACAGGGAGAGAAGGGGCTACACCTTC.